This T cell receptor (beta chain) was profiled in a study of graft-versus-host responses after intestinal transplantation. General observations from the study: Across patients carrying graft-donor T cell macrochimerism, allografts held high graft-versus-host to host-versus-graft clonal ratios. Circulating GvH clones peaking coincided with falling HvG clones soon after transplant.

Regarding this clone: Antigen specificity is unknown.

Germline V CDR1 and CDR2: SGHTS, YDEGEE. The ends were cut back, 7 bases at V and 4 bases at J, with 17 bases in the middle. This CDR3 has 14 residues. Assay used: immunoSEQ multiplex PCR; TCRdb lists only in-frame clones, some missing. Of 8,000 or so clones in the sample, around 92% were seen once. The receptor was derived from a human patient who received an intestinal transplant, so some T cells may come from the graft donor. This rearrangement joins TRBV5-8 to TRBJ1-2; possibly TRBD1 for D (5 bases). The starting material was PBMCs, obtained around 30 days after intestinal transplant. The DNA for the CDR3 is TGTGCCAGCGAAGATACAGGAAATCTCTATGGCTACACCTTC. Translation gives CASEDTGNLYGYTF.